The 29 T cell receptor beta chains below were found in one sample sequenced in a study of T cells in Graves' hyperthyroidism and ophthalmopathy. Amplified TCR beta CDR3 regions derived from RNA transcripts. Primed by the HTBI set, a first-round RT-PCR was run on the TCR CDR3. TCRdb re-called the multiplex PCR reads with MiXCR, one entry per CDR3 protein. The sample has hundreds of thousands of distinct CDR3 sequences; approximately 15% are singletons. Sequencing was performed on blood. The source is a woman younger than 35 with Graves' hyperthyroidism.

Only a few counts were recorded for this clonotype. The chain recombines TRBV6-1 with TRBJ2-3; D ambiguous. CDR3 length: 14 amino acids. Germline assignment: CDR1 MNHNS and CDR2 SASEGT. The V end lost 5 bases, the J end lost 7 bases, and 16 bases lay between the germline ends. In nucleotides, the CDR3 is TGTGCCAGCAGTTTGGGGATGAACCGCAATACGCAGTATTTT. This codes for CASSLGMNRNTQYF.

In this sample, this clonotype turned up many times. An end of the junction does not agree with germline; a read error may underlie this. The chain combines TRBV20-1 with TRBJ2-1, with TRBD2 as a possible D gene (6 bases). The CDR3 runs to 15 residues. Germline V CDR1 and CDR2: DFQATT, SNEGSKA (reference sequence). The CDR3 protein is CSARGLLSSYNEQFF. As DNA, the CDR3 is TGCAGTGCCAGAGGACTACTAAGCTCCTACAATGAGCAGTTCTTC.

This clonotype appeared many times. V and J are TRBV7-2 and TRBJ2-1, with D hard to call. The CDR3 extends over 14 amino acids. Trimming took 5 bases from V and 4 from J, leaving 12 bases between them. From germline, CDR1 is SGHTA and CDR2 FQGNSA. Written as DNA, the CDR3 is TGTGCCAGCAGCCCTAGGGCGAAATACAATGAGCAGTTCTTC. It is translated as CASSPRAKYNEQFF.

The gene calls are TRBV9 and TRBJ1-2; no firm D call. From germline, CDR1 is SGDLS and CDR2 YYNGEE. This CDR3 contains 14 residues. Trimming took 0 bases from V and 2 from J, leaving 8 bases between them. The DNA of the CDR3 is TGTGCCAGCAGCGTAGTTAGGTCAAACTATGGCTACACCTTC. Translated: CASSVVRSNYGYTF.

Details on this clonotype: The junction differs from germline at one of its ends, possibly a read error. The V call is TRBV12-3 or TRBV12-4, the J call TRBJ1-6; TRBD1 aligns across 8 bases. The CDR3 consists of 15 residues. CDR3 DNA sequence: TGTGCCAGCAGTCCGTCGGGACAGGATAATTTACCCCTCCACTTT. Translated, it gives CASSPSGQDNLPLHF.

This clonotype has a handful of counts. The rearrangement uses TRBV18 and TRBJ1-1; 7 bases map to TRBD1. The CDR3 totals 16 residues. Trimming at V came to 3 bases and at J to 1 base, leaving 8 bases not matched to a gene. Germline assignment: CDR1 KGHSH and CDR2 LQKENI. CDR3 amino acids: CASSPFSGGANTEAFF. The CDR3 DNA is TGTGCCAGCTCACCGTTTTCAGGGGGGGCGAACACTGAAGCTTTCTTT.

The chain carries TRBV28 and TRBJ2-3; no definite D call. This CDR3 is built from 14 residues. Looked up from germline, CDR1 is MDHEN and CDR2 is SYDVKM. V was shortened by 2 bases and J by 4 bases, with 10 bases between the two germline ends. The CDR3 DNA is TGTGCCAGCAGTTTAGGAGAGGTCCCAGATACGCAGTATTTT. Its translation is CASSLGEVPDTQYF.

The table lists this clonotype with many counts. This chain connects TRBV7-9 to TRBJ1-1; no definite D call. The CDR3 covers 14 residues. V lost 5 bases to trimming and J lost 2 bases, with 12 bases between them. Germline CDR1 is SEHNR and CDR2 is FQNEAQ (reference sequence). CDR3 nucleotides: TGTGCCAGCAGCCCTGCCCCAATCAACACTGAAGCTTTCTTT. Amino acids: CASSPAPINTEAFF. Using reference TRBV7-9 and TRBJ1-1 for the parts outside the CDR3, the full variable domain is DTGVSQNPRHKITKRGQNVTFRCDPISEHNRLYWYRQTLGQGPEFLTYFQNEAQLEKSRLLSDRFSAERPKGSFSTLEIQRTEQGDSAMYLCASSPAPINTEAFFGQGTRLTVV.

This clonotype was detected many times. V is TRBV18 and J is TRBJ2-5; 7 bases map to TRBD2. The V and J ends lost 4 bases and 1 base, in that order; junction bases with no gene match: 6. Germline CDR1 reads KGHSH; CDR2 reads LQKENI. The CDR3 is 15 amino acids. The CDR3 DNA sequence: TGTGCCAGCTCACGAGGGCGGGAGCCCCAAGAGACCCAGTACTTC. It yields the protein CASSRGREPQETQYF.

The V gene is TRBV6-4, the J gene TRBJ1-1; D not certain. V lost 4 bases, J lost 1 base, and 19 bases lay in between. Germline V gives CDR1 MRHNA, CDR2 SNTAGT. The CDR3 consists of 17 residues. This chain's CDR3 is CASSGPILGFRNTEAFF. The CDR3 nucleotides are TGTGCCAGCAGTGGCCCTATTCTCGGATTTAGGAACACTGAAGCTTTCTTT.

In its sample, this clonotype was seen many times. This sequence joins TRBV6-1 and TRBJ1-5; 7 bases agree with TRBD1. V was clipped by 6 bases and J by 0 bases; unmatched bases: 5. CDR1 MNHNS and CDR2 SASEGT come from the germline V gene. This CDR3 is built from 15 residues. The chain's CDR3 is CASSGQAYSNQPQHF. CDR3 nucleotides: TGTGCCAGCAGCGGACAGGCGTATAGCAATCAGCCCCAGCATTTT.

This clonotype was counted many times. V and J are TRBV6-1 and TRBJ2-1; no reliable D call. Trimming pared 6 bases from V and 9 bases from J, leaving 12 bases between. The length of the CDR3 is 12 residues. CDR1 and CDR2 (germline): MNHNS, SASEGT. CDR3 amino acids: CASSPLGGEQFF. In DNA, the CDR3 is TGTGCCAGCAGCCCCCTTGGCGGTGAGCAGTTCTTC.

The V gene is TRBV29-1, the J gene TRBJ1-2; TRBD1 matches at 8 bases. The CDR3 covers 12 residues. V was pared by 7 bases and J by 3 bases, with 4 bases of the junction left unmatched. Per the germline V gene, CDR1 is SQVTM and CDR2 is ANQGSEA. Here the CDR3 reads CSGLQGDYGYTF. As DNA, the CDR3 is TGCAGCGGCTTACAGGGGGACTATGGCTACACCTTC. Looking up the rest from reference TRBV29-1 and TRBJ1-2 gives the full variable domain: SAVISQKPSRDICQRGTSLTIQCQVDSQVTMMFWYRQQPGQSLTLIATANQGSEATYESGFVIDKFPISRPNLTFSTLTVSNMSPEDSSIYLCSGLQGDYGYTFGSGTRLTVV.

The chain carries TRBV18 and TRBJ1-3; D is uncertain. Trimming took 2 bases from V and 2 from J, leaving 10 bases between them. The CDR3 spans 15 residues. CDR1 and CDR2 (germline): KGHSH, LQKENI. This CDR3 is CASSPNAEAGNTIYF. In DNA form, the CDR3 reads TGTGCCAGCTCACCAAATGCGGAAGCTGGAAACACCATATATTTT. Variable domain in full (rest from reference TRBV18 and TRBJ1-3): NAGVMQNPRHLVRRRGQEARLRCSPMKGHSHVYWYRQLPEEGLKFMVYLQKENIIDESGMPKERFSAEFPKEGPSILRIQQVVRGDSAAYFCASSPNAEAGNTIYFGEGSWLTVV.

This clonotype was recorded a few times. The CDR3 DNA reads as TGTGCCCGCCGGGACAGGAGCTCCTACGAGCAGTACTTC. Protein sequence: CARRDRSSYEQYF. This rearrangement joins TRBV30 to TRBJ2-7, with 8 nucleotides matching TRBD1. The CDR3 is 13 amino acids. V lost 8 bases, J lost 0 bases, and 6 bases stayed unmatched. CDR1 and CDR2 from the germline V gene are GTSNPN and SVGIG (reference sequence).

This clonotype was seen ten or more times. The chain recombines TRBV9 with TRBJ2-2; D might be TRBD1 or TRBD2, each matching 6 bases. V was cut by 2 bases and J by 7 bases, with 18 bases left in between. The germline CDR1 and CDR2 sequences are SGDLS and YYNGEE. The CDR3 loop spans 16 amino acids. The CDR3, as DNA: TGTGCCAGCAGCGTGAGCTTCCGGGGGCAAGGCGGGGAGCTGTTTTTT. Its translation is CASSVSFRGQGGELFF.

At least ten counts were recorded for this clonotype. CDR3 bases: TGCAGTGCTGATACTGGCTCAAATTCACCCCTCCACTTT. Encoded protein: CSADTGSNSPLHF. The genes are TRBV20-1 and TRBJ1-6; D remains unclear. This CDR3 is built from 13 residues. Germline V gene sequence: CDR1 DFQATT, CDR2 SNEGSKA (reference sequence). Trimming pared 5 bases from V and 7 bases from J, leaving 12 bases between.

This clonotype was counted many times. The V gene is TRBV20-1, the J gene TRBJ1-1, with D hard to call. V was trimmed by 3 bases and J by 1 base, leaving 6 bases between them. This CDR3 spans 12 amino acids. The germline CDR1 and CDR2 sequences are DFQATT and SNEGSKA (reference sequence). The CDR3 DNA reads TGCAGTGCTAGTCGGACGAACACTGAAGCTTTCTTT. Amino acid sequence: CSASRTNTEAFF.

Points on this clonotype: This CDR3 is missing its conserved last phenylalanine or tryptophan, likely due to a read error. The chain links TRBV13 to TRBJ2-4; D may be TRBD2 (5 bases). The CDR3 consists of 17 residues. V dropped 5 bases and J dropped 0 bases, with 17 bases sitting between them. Germline CDR1 PRHDT, CDR2 FYEKMQ (reference sequence). The CDR3 sequence is CASSPRRTALAKNIQYV. The CDR3, as DNA: TGTGCCAGCAGCCCTCGGCGGACTGCACTAGCCAAAAACATTCAGTACGTC.

This clonotype was seen ten or more times. This rearrangement joins TRBV12-3 or TRBV12-4 to TRBJ2-7, with D perhaps matching TRBD2 (5 bases). The CDR3 runs 16 residues. Trimming pared 5 bases from V and 0 bases from J, leaving 17 bases between. CDR3 protein: CASSQRVARSSYEQYF. In nucleotides, the CDR3 is TGTGCCAGCAGTCAACGGGTAGCGCGCAGCTCCTACGAGCAGTACTTC.

Many counts were recorded for this clonotype. CDR3 amino acids: CASSSKGGTSGRGKRWTQYF. The CDR3 nucleotides are TGTGCCAGCAGCTCAAAGGGTGGGACTAGCGGGAGAGGGAAGAGATGGACCCAGTACTTC. This sequence joins TRBV7-8 and TRBJ2-5; 14 positions match TRBD2. The ends lost 4 bases at V and 7 bases at J; junction bases unmatched: 20. The CDR3 is 20 amino acids. The V gene's germline CDR1 is SGHVS and CDR2 FQNEAQ.

The V gene is TRBV6-1, the J gene TRBJ1-4; D unresolved. The CDR3 runs 14 residues. V lost 7 bases and J lost 6, with 15 bases in between. Germline CDR1 is MNHNS and CDR2 is SASEGT. CDR3 coding DNA: TGTGCCAGCATGAGGGAAACAGAAGATGAAAAACTGTTTTTT. This codes for CASMRETEDEKLFF.

This clonotype was seen a few times. The J gene is TRBJ2-3, the V gene TRBV12-3 or TRBV12-4; D remains ambiguous. The CDR3 has 11 residues. Trimming stripped 10 bases from V and 3 bases from J, with 8 bases between. The CDR3 DNA is TGTGCCACCACTGGTACAGATACGCAGTATTTT. Its protein product is CATTGTDTQYF.

This clonotype was picked up a small number of times. CDR3 protein: CATGAGNSEQYF. CDR3 sequence (DNA): TGTGCCACCGGGGCGGGAAACTCGGAGCAGTACTTC. The chain is built from TRBV7-9 and TRBJ2-7; TRBD2 might be the D (6 bases). The CDR3 has 12 residues. Germline CDR1 reads SEHNR; CDR2 reads FQNEAQ (reference sequence). V lost 10 bases, J lost 7 bases, and 17 bases lay in between.

This clonotype was seen ten or more times. V and J are TRBV2 and TRBJ1-4, with 7 positions matching TRBD1. The CDR3 loop spans 14 amino acids. Germline CDR1 SNHLY, CDR2 FYNNEI. With V trimmed by 8 bases and J by 8 bases, 11 bases remained unmatched. This CDR3 reads CASRRPGTEEKLFF. The CDR3 DNA follows: TGTGCCAGCCGTCGTCCAGGGACAGAGGAAAAACTGTTTTTT.

The sample holds a few counts of this clonotype. The chain has TRBV5-4 and TRBJ1-5; no firm D call. Germline V gene sequence: CDR1 SGHNT, CDR2 YYREEE (reference sequence). This CDR3 region has 14 residues. Trimming took off 5 bases at V and 0 bases at J, with 9 bases between the two ends. The CDR3 sequence: CASSTAGSNQPQHF. CDR3 DNA sequence: TGTGCCAGCAGTACCGCGGGTAGCAATCAGCCCCAGCATTTT.

J is TRBJ2-1 and V is TRBV6-5; TRBD1 aligns across 8 bases. Germline V gene data show CDR1 as MNHEY and CDR2 as SVGAGI. The ends lost 4 bases at V and 0 bases at J; junction bases unmatched: 5. The CDR3 spans 16 residues. The CDR3 bases are TGTGCCAGCAGTTTGTTCAGGGGGCGCTCCTACAATGAGCAGTTCTTC. Encoded protein: CASSLFRGRSYNEQFF.

This clonotype was observed many times. V gene TRBV20-1 combines with J gene TRBJ2-7; possible D gene TRBD2, 5 bases. Between the trimmed V and J ends, which lost 5 bases and 0 bases, there was a span of 14 bases. The CDR3 length is 14 residues. Germline CDR1 and CDR2: DFQATT and SNEGSKA (reference sequence). The CDR3 bases are TGCAGTGCTCCCGAAAGGACTTTCTCCTACGAGCAGTACTTC. It encodes CSAPERTFSYEQYF.

This clonotype was seen many times. The chain employs TRBV7-9 and TRBJ2-1; no definite D call. The ends were cut back, 5 bases at V and 2 bases at J, with 4 bases in the middle. The CDR3 has 12 residues. The germline V gene encodes CDR1 SEHNR and CDR2 FQNEAQ (reference sequence). CDR3 amino acids: CASSTTYNEQFF. The CDR3 bases are TGTGCCAGCAGCACCACCTACAATGAGCAGTTCTTC.